These 6 T cell receptor beta chains were sequenced from one sample in a study of monozygotic twins with inflammatory bowel disease. After re-calling the 5' RACE reads, TCRdb lists one entry per CDR3 protein, DNA absent. The sample data list about 160,000 distinct CDR3 sequences. Sequencing was carried out using blood. All receptors derive from a human donor with ulcerative colitis or Crohn's disease, or a healthy co-twin of an affected twin (not recorded which).

The rearrangement links TRBV10-3 to TRBJ2-2. The germline V gene encodes CDR1 ENHRY and CDR2 SYGVKD. The CDR3 is 13 amino acids. CDR3 in amino acids: CATLIPYTGELFF.

The chain joins TRBV19 to TRBJ2-1; the TCRdb D gene call, TRBD1, has no DNA to confirm it. This CDR3 is built from 16 residues. Germline CDR1 and CDR2: LNHDA and SQIVND (reference sequence). The CDR3 protein is CASSRGRGTDFNEQFF.

J is TRBJ2-2 and V is TRBV5-4; TCRdb calls TRBD1, which cannot be checked without DNA. In germline, CDR1 is SGHNT, CDR2 YYREEE (reference sequence). There are 15 residues in the CDR3. The CDR3 spells CASSPGTIATGELFF. Based on the CDR3 plus reference TRBV5-4 and TRBJ2-2, the full variable domain is ETGVTQSPTHLIKTRGQQVTLRCSSQSGHNTVSWYQQALGQGPQFIFQYYREEENGRGNFPPRFSGLQFPNYSSELNVNALELDDSALYLCASSPGTIATGELFFGEGSRLTVL.

The chain links TRBV7-9 to TRBJ1-1; the D call from TCRdb, TRBD1, cannot be confirmed without DNA. This CDR3 is built from 14 residues. Germline V gene lookup returns CDR1 SEHNR and CDR2 FQNEAQ (reference sequence). CDR3 protein: CASSSARVGTEAFF. The full variable domain, its missing parts supplied by reference TRBV7-9 and TRBJ1-1, is DTGVSQNPRHKITKRGQNVTFRCDPISEHNRLYWYRQTLGQGPEFLTYFQNEAQLEKSRLLSDRFSAERPKGSFSTLEIQRTEQGDSAMYLCASSSARVGTEAFFGQGTRLTVV.

J is TRBJ2-3 and V is TRBV7-2; TCRdb picks TRBD1, but there is no DNA to check that call. The CDR3 consists of 14 residues. Germline CDR1 SGHTA, CDR2 FQGNSA. The CDR3 sequence: CASSLNLRGDTQYF.

The chain has TRBV30 and TRBJ2-7; absent DNA, TCRdb's TRBD1 call cannot be checked. The CDR3 has 13 amino acids. The germline V gene has CDR1 GTSNPN and CDR2 SVGIG (reference sequence). This CDR3 reads CAWSTGSIYEQYF. The full variable domain, rest sourced from reference TRBV30 and TRBJ2-7, is SQTIHQWPATLVQPVGSPLSLECTVEGTSNPNLYWYRQAAGRGLQLLFYSVGIGQISSEVPQNLSASRPQDRQFILSSKKLLLSDSGFYLCAWSTGSIYEQYFGPGTRLTVT.